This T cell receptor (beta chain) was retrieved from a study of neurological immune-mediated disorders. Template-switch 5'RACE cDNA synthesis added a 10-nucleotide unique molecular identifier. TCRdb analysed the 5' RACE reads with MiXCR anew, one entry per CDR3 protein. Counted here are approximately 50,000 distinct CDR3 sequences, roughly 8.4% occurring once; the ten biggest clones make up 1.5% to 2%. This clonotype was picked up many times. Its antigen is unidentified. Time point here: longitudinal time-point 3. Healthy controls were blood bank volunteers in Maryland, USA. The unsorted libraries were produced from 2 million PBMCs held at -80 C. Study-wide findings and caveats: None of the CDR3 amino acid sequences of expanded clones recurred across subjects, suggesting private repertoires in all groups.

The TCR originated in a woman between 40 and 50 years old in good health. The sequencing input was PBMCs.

CDR3: CASSYFEAGEQFF. In nucleotides, the CDR3 is TGTGCCAGCAGTTACTTCGAGGCCGGTGAGCAGTTCTTC. V gene TRBV6-5 combines with J gene TRBJ2-1; D is ambiguous. Germline-derived CDR1 and CDR2 are MNHEY and SVGAGI. The CDR3 sequence is 13 residues long. The V end was cut by 1 base, the J end by 9 bases, with 10 bases between.